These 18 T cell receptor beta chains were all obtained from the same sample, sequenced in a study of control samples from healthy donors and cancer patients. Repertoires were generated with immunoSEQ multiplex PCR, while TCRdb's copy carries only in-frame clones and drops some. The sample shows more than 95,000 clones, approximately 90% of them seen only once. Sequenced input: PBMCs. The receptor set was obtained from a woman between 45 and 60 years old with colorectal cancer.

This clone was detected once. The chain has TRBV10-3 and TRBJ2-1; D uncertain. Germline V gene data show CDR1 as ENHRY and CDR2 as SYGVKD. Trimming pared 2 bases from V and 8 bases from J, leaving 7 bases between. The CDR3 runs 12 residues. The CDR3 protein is CAISETGDEQFF. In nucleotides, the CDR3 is TGTGCCATCAGTGAGACGGGCGATGAGCAGTTCTTC.

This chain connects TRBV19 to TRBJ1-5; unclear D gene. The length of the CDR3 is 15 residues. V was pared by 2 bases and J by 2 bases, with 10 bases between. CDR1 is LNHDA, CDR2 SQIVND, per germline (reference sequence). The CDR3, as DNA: TGTGCCAGTAGTATATCATGGTCGGGCAATCAGCCCCAGCATTTT. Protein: CASSISWSGNQPQHF.

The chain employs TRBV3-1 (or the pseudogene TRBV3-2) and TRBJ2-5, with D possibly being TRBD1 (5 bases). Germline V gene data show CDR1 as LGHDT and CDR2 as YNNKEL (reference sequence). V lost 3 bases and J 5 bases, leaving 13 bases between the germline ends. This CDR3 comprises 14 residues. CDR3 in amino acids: CASSHANRLETQYF. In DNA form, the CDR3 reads TGTGCCAGCAGCCATGCGAACAGGCTGGAGACCCAGTACTTC.

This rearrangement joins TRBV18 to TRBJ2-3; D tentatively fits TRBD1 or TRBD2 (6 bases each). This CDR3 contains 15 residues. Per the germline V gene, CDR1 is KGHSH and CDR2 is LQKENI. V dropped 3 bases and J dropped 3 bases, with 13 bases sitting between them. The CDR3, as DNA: TGTGCCAGCTCACCGTCGGGGGCAGAGACAGATACGCAGTATTTT. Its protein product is CASSPSGAETDTQYF.

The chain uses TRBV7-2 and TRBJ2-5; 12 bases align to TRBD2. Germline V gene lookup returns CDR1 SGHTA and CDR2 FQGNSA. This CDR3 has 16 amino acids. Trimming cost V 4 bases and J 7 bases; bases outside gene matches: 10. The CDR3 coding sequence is TGTGCCAGCAGCTCCCAACTAGCGGGGGGCCCACGGACCCAGTACTTC. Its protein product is CASSSQLAGGPRTQYF.

CDR3 protein: CASIPNRQGSTEAFF. As DNA, the CDR3 is TGTGCCAGCATCCCGAATAGACAGGGTTCCACTGAAGCTTTCTTT. J is TRBJ1-1 and V is TRBV6-6; 7 bases agree with TRBD1. The CDR3 consists of 15 residues. The V segment lost 7 bases and the J segment 4 bases; nucleotides outside the gene matches: 12. Germline V gives CDR1 MNHNY, CDR2 SVGAGI (reference sequence).

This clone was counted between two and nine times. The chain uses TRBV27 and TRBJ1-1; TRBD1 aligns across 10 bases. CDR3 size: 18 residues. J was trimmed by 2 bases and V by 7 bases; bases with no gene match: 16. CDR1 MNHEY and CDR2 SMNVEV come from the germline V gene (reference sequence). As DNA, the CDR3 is TGTGCCAGCACTCGTTCGGGCCCGGGACAGGGGCTTAACACTGAAGCTTTCTTT. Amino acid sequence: CASTRSGPGQGLNTEAFF.

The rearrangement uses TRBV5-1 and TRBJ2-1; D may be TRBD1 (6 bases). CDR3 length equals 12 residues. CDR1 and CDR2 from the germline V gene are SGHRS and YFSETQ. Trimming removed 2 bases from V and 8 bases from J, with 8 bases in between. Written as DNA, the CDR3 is TGCGCCAGCAGCTTTGAGGGGGATGAGCAGTTCTTC. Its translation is CASSFEGDEQFF.

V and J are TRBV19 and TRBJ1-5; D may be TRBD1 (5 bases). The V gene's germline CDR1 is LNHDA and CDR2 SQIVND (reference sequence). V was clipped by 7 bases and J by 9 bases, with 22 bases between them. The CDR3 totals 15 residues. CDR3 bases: TGTGCCAGTACGTCCGGGGGGACCCTGGATTGGCCCCAGCATTTT. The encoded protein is CASTSGGTLDWPQHF.

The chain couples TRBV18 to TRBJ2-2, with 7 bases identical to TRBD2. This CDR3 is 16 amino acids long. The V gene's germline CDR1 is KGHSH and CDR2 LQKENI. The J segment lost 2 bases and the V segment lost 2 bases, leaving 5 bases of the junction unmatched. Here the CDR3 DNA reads TGTGCCAGCTCACCAATCACAGCGGGAAACACCGGGGAGCTGTTTTTT. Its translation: CASSPITAGNTGELFF.

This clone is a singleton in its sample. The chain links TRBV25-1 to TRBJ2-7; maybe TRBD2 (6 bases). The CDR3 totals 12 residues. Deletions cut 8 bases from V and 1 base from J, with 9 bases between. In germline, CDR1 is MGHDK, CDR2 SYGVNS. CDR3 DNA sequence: TGTGCCAGCGGAGGGGATTCCTACGAGCAGTACTTC. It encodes CASGGDSYEQYF.

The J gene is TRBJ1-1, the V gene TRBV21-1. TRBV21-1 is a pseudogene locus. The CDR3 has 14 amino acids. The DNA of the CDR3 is TGTGCCAGCAGCAAAGAGGTGCCGAACACTGAAGCTTTCTTT. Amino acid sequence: CASSKEVPNTEAFF.

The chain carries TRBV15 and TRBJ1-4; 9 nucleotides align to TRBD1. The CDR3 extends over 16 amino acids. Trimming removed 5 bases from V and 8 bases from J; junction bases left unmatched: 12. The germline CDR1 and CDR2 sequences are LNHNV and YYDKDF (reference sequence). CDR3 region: CATSGGTGTGNEKLFF. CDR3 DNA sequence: TGTGCCACCAGCGGGGGGACCGGGACAGGGAACGAAAAACTGTTTTTT.

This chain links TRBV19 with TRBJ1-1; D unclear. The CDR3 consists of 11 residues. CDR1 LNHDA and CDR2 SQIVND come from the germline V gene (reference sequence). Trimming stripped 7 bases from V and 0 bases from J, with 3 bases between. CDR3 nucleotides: TGTGCCAGTAAATTGAACACTGAAGCTTTCTTT. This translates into CASKLNTEAFF.

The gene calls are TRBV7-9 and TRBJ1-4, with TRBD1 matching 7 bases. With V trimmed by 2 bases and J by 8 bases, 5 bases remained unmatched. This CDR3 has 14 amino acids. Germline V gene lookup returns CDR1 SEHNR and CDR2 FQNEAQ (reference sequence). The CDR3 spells CASSLSTGEEKLFF. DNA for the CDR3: TGTGCCAGCAGCTTAAGTACAGGGGAGGAAAAACTGTTTTTT.

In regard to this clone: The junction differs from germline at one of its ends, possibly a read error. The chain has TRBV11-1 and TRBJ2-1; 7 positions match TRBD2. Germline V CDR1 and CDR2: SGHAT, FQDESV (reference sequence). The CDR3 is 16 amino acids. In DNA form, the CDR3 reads TGTGCCAGCATCTTATCGTCTGGGAGGGCTTACAATGAGCAGTTCTTC. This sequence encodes CASILSSGRAYNEQFF.

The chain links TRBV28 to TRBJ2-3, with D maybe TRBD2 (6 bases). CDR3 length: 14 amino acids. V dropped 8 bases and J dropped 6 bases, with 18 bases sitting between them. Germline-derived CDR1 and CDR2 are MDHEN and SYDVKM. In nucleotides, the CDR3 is TGTGCCAGCGGGATTAGCGGATCCTCGGATACGCAGTATTTT. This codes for CASGISGSSDTQYF.

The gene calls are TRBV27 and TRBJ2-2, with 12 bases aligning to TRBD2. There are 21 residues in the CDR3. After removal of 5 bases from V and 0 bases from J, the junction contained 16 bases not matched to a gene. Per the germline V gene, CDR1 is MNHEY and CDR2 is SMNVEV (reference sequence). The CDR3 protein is CASSPRLAGALSTTNTGELFF. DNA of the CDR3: TGTGCCAGCAGTCCCCGACTAGCGGGGGCCCTTAGCACCACGAACACCGGGGAGCTGTTTTTT.